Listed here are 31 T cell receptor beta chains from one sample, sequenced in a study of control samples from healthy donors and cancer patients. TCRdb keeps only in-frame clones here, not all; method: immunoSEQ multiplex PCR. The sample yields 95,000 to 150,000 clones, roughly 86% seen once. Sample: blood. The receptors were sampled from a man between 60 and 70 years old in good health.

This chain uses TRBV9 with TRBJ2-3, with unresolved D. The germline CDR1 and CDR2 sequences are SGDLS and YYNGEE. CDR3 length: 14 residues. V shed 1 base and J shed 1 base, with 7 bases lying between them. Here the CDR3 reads CASSVRVGTDTQYF. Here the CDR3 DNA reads TGTGCCAGCAGCGTAAGGGTTGGCACAGATACGCAGTATTTT.

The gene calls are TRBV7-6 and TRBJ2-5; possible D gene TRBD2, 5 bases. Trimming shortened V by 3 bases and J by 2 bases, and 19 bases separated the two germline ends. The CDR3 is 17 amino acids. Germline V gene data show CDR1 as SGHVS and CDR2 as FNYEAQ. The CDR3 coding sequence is TGTGCCAGCAGCTTCCGGCACGAGGGATTTACTCAAGAGACCCAGTACTTC. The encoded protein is CASSFRHEGFTQETQYF.

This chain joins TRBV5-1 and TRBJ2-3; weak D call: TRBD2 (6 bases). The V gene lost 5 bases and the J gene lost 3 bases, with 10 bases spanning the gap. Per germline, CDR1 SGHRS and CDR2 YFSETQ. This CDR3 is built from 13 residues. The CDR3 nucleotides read TGCGCCAGCAGGGTGGGGGGAACAGATACGCAGTATTTT. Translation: CASRVGGTDTQYF.

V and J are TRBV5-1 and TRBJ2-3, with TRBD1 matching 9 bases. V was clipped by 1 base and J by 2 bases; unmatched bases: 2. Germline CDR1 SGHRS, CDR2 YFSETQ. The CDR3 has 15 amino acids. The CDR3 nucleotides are TGCGCCAGCAGCTTGACAGGGGGCAACACAGATACGCAGTATTTT. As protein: CASSLTGGNTDTQYF. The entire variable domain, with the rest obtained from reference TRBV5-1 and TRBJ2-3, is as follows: KAGVTQTPRYLIKTRGQQVTLSCSPISGHRSVSWYQQTPGQGLQFLFEYFSETQRNKGNFPGRFSGRQFSNSRSEMNVSTLELGDSALYLCASSLTGGNTDTQYFGPGTRLTVL.

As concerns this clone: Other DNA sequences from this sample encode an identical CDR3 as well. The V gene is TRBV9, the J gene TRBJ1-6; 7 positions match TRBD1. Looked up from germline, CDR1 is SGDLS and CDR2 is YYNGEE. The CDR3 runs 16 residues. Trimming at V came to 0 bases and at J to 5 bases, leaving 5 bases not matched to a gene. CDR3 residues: CASSVGDSLNNSPLHF. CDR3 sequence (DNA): TGTGCCAGCAGCGTAGGGGACAGCCTTAATAATTCACCCCTCCACTTT. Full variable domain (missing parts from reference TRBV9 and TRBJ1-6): DSGVTQTPKHLITATGQRVTLRCSPRSGDLSVYWYQQSLDQGLQFLIQYYNGEERAKGNILERFSAQQFPDLHSELNLSSLELGDSALYFCASSVGDSLNNSPLHFGNGTRLTVT.

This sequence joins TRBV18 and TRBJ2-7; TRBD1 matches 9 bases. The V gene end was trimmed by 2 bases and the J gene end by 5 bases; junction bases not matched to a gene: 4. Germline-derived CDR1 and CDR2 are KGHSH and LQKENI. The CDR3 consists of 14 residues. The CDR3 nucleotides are TGTGCCAGCTCACCAGGGACAGGGAGAAACGAGCAGTACTTC. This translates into CASSPGTGRNEQYF.

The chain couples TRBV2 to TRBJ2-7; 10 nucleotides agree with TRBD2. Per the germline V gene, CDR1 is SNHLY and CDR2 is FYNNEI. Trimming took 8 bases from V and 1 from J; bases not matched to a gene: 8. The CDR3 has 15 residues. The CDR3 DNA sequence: TGTGCCAGCTATAAAGGGACTAGCGTGTCCTACGAGCAGTACTTC. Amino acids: CASYKGTSVSYEQYF.

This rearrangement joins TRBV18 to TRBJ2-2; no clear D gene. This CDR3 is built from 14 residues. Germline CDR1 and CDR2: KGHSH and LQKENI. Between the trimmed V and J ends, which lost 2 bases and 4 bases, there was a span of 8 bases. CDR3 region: CASSPEGPTGELFF. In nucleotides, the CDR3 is TGTGCCAGCTCACCAGAAGGGCCCACCGGGGAGCTGTTTTTT.

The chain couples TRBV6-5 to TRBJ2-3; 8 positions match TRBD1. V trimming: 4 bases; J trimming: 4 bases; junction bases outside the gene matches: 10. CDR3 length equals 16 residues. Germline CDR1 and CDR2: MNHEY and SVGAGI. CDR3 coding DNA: TGTGCCAGCAGTTTTTCCCAGGGGGCAAGTCCAGATACGCAGTATTTT. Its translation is CASSFSQGASPDTQYF.

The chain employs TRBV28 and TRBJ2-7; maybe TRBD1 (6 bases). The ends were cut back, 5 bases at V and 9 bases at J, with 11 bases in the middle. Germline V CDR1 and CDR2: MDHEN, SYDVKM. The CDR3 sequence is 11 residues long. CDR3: CASSLTGLQYF. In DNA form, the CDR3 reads TGTGCCAGCAGTCTAACAGGGCTGCAGTACTTC.

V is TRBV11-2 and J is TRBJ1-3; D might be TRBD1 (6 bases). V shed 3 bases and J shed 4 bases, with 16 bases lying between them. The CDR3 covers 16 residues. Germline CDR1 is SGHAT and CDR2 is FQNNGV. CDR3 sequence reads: CASSLGYAGAGNTIYF. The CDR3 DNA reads TGTGCCAGCAGCTTGGGTTACGCAGGGGCCGGAAACACCATATATTTT.

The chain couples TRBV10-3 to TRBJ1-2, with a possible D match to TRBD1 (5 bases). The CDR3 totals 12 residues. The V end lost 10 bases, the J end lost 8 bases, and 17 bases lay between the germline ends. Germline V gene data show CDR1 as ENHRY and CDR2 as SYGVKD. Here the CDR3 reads CATRAGVEGYTF. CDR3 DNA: TGTGCCACAAGGGCGGGGGTAGAAGGCTACACCTTC.

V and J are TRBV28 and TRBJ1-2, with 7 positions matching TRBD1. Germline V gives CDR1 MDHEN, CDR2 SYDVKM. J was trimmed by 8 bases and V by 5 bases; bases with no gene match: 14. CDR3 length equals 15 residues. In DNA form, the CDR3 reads TGTGCCAGCAGTCCCGATCCACAGGGGTCGAGGGGCTACACCTTC. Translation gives CASSPDPQGSRGYTF.

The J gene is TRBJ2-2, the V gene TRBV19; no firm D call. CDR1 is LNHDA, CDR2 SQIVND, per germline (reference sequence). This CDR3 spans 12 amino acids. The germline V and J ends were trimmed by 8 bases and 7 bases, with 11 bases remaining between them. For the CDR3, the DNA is TGTGCCAGTCATCCTAGGATCGGGGAGCTGTTTTTT. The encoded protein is CASHPRIGELFF.

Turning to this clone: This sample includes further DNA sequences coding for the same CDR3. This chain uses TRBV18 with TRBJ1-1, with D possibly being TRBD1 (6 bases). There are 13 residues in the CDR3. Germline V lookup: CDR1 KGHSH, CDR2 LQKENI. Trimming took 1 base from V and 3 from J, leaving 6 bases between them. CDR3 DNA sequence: TGTGCCAGCTCACCACAGGGGGACACTGAAGCTTTCTTT. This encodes CASSPQGDTEAFF.

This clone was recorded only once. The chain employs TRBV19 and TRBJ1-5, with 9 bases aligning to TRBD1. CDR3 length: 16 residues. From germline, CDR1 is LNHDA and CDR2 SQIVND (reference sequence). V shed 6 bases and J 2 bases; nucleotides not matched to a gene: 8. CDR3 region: CASSIQGAVGNQPQHF. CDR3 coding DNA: TGTGCCAGTAGCATACAGGGGGCGGTAGGCAATCAGCCCCAGCATTTT.

In DNA, the CDR3 is TGTGCCACCAGTGATACAGGGTCAGAGACCCAGTACTTC. It is translated as CATSDTGSETQYF. The chain carries TRBV24-1 and TRBJ2-5; tentatively, D is TRBD1 (6 bases). CDR3 length: 13 amino acids. V dropped 3 bases and J dropped 4 bases, with 8 bases sitting between them. The germline V gene has CDR1 KGHDR and CDR2 SFDVKD.

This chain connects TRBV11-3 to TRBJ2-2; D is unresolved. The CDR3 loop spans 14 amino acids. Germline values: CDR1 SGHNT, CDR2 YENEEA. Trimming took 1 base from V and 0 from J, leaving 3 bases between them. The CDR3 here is CASSLVTNTGELFF. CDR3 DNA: TGTGCCAGCAGCTTAGTCACGAACACCGGGGAGCTGTTTTTT.

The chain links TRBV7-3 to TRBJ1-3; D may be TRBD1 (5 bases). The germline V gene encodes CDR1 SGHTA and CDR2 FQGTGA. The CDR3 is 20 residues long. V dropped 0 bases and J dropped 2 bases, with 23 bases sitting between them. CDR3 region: CASSLTFRDGSPDPGNTIYF. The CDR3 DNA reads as TGTGCCAGCAGCTTAACTTTCCGGGACGGTTCACCCGACCCTGGAAACACCATATATTTT.

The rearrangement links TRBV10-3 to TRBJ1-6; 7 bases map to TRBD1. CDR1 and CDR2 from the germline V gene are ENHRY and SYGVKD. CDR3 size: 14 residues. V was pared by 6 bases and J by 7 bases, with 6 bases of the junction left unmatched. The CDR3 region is CAIRSSGGNSPLHF. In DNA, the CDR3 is TGTGCCATCAGGTCTTCAGGGGGAAATTCACCCCTCCACTTT.

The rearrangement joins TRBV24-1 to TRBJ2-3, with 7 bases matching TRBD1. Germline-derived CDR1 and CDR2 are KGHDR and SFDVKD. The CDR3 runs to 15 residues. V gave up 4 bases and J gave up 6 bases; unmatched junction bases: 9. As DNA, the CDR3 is TGTGCCACCAGTGAGACAGGGTCTCAGGGGGATACGCAGTATTTT. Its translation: CATSETGSQGDTQYF.

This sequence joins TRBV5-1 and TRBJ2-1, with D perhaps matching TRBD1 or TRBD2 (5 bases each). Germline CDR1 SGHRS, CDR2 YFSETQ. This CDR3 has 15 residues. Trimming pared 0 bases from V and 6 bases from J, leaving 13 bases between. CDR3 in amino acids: CASSLAAGASNEQFF. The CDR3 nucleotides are TGCGCCAGCAGCTTGGCCGCCGGGGCCTCCAATGAGCAGTTCTTC.

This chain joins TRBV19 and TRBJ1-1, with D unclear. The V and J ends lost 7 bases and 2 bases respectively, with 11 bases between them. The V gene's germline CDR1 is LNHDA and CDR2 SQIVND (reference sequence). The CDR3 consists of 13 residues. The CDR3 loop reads CASTPIFNTEAFF. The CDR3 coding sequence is TGTGCCAGTACCCCTATATTCAACACTGAAGCTTTCTTT. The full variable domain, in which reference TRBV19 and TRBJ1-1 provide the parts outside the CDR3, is DGGITQSPKYLFRKEGQNVTLSCEQNLNHDAMYWYRQDPGQGLRLIYYSQIVNDFQKGDIAEGYSVSREKKESFPLTVTSAQKNPTAFYLCASTPIFNTEAFFGQGTRLTVV.

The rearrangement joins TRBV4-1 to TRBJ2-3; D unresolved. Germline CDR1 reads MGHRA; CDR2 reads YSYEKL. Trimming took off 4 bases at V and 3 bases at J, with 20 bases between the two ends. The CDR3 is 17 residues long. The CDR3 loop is CASSLGWPPGRTDTQYF. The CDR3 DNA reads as TGCGCCAGCAGCCTAGGGTGGCCCCCCGGAAGAACAGATACGCAGTATTTT.

CDR3 in amino acids: CASSPKGPEETQYF. DNA of the CDR3: TGTGCCAGCAGCCCGAAGGGGCCCGAAGAGACCCAGTACTTC. The chain links TRBV5-4 to TRBJ2-5, with D possibly TRBD1 on 5 matching bases. The germline V and J ends were trimmed by 4 bases and 3 bases, with 13 bases remaining between them. The germline gives CDR1 SGHNT, CDR2 YYREEE (reference sequence). This CDR3 spans 14 amino acids.

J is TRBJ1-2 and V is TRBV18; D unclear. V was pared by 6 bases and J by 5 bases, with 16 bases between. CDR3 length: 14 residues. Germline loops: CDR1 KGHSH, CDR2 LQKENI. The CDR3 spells CASSPDQFDYGYTF. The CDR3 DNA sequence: TGTGCCAGCTCGCCAGACCAGTTTGATTATGGCTACACCTTC.

The CDR3, as DNA: TGTGCCATCTCAAGGGACAGTTACAATGAGCAGTTCTTC. Protein: CAISRDSYNEQFF. The genes are TRBV10-3 and TRBJ2-1; 7 nucleotides line up with TRBD1. J lost 4 bases, V lost 8 bases, and 5 bases had no gene match. The length of the CDR3 is 13 residues. Per the germline V gene, CDR1 is ENHRY and CDR2 is SYGVKD.

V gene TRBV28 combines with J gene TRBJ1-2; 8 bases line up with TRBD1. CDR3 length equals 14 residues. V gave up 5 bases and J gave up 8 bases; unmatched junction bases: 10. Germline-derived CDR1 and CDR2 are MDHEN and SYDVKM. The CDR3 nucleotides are TGTGCCAGCAGTCCTTGGCAGGGGGCCGGAGGCTACACCTTC. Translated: CASSPWQGAGGYTF.

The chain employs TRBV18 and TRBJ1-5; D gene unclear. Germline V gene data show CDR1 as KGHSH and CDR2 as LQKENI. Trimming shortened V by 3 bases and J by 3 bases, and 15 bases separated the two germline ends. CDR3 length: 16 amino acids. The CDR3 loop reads CASSPTSTLINQPQHF. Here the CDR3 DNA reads TGTGCCAGCTCACCGACAAGTACTTTAATCAATCAGCCCCAGCATTTT.

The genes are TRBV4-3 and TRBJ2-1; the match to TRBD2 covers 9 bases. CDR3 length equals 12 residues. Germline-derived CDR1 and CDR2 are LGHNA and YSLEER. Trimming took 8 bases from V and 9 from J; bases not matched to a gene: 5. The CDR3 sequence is CASGSGGREQFF. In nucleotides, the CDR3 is TGCGCCAGCGGGAGCGGGGGGCGTGAGCAGTTCTTC.

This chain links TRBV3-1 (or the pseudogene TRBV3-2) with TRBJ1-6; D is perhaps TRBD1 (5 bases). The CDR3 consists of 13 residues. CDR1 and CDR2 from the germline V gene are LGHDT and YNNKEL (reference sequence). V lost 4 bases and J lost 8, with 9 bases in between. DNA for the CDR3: TGTGCCAGCAGCCGGGACTCATATTCACCCCTCCACTTT. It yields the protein CASSRDSYSPLHF.